This TCR beta chain is drawn from a study of shared clonotypes between healthy human individuals. For this clone: Antigen: not known. At the DNA level, this CDR3 is encoded by other sequences in the same sample as well.

General study results and limits: Though the depth was large, rarefaction showed that sorted-subset sequencing was incomplete.

Trimming left V 0 bases short and J 4 bases short, with 13 bases between. The CDR3 is 14 residues long. Germline loops: CDR1 GTSNPN, CDR2 SVGIG (reference sequence). CD4+ cells were split into CD45RA+ naive and CD45RA-negative memory subsets. The table came from immunoSEQ multiplex PCR; TCRdb's copy has only in-frame clones and leaves some out. The sample consists of approximately 940,000 clones, about 80% of them appearing once. Material: memory CD4+ T cells sorted from blood. Subset meaning: CD45RA-negative fraction. The genes are TRBV30 and TRBJ2-7; weak D call: TRBD2 (6 bases). The receptor's source is a man younger than 35 in good health. CDR3 DNA: TGTGCCTGGAGTGTAAAGGGACTCCCATACGAGCAGTACTTC. Translated, it gives CAWSVKGLPYEQYF.